This T cell receptor (beta chain) is from a study of Graves' ophthalmopathy and Graves' hyperthyroidism. Amplification targeted the TCR beta CDR3 regions, with RNA transcripts as the source material. In the first round, RT-PCR was carried out with HTBI primers, and a multiplex PCR formed the second round. TCRdb reprocessed the multiplex PCR reads with MiXCR, giving one entry per CDR3 protein. The table lists about 700,000 distinct CDR3 sequences, roughly 40% of them singletons. This CDR3 is 12 amino acids long. The germline V and J ends were trimmed by 1 base and 7 bases, with 10 bases remaining between them. Germline V lookup: CDR1 DFQATT, CDR2 SNEGSKA (reference sequence). This clonotype came up many times.

The origin of this receptor is an adult man with Graves' ophthalmopathy. The sample consisted of peripheral blood. This chain joins TRBV20-1 and TRBJ1-2; D is uncertain. The CDR3 coding sequence is TGCAGTGCTAGAGTGGACGGTGGTGGCTACACCTTC. Its translation is CSARVDGGGYTF.